These 2 T cell receptor beta chains were all obtained from the same sample, sequenced in a study of blood T cell repertoires in COVID-19. TCRdb's copy holds only in-frame clones and misses some; the assay was immunoSEQ multiplex PCR. This table has roughly 380,000 clones, more than 75% appearing once. Sequencing used PBMCs or T cells enriched from blood (not recorded which). The receptor set was obtained from a woman aged 25 to 39 who had recovered from COVID-19.

The rearrangement joins TRBV30 to TRBJ2-5; D possibly corresponds to TRBD2 (5 bases). The CDR3 totals 13 residues. The germline V and J ends were trimmed by 1 base and 2 bases, with 8 bases remaining between them. CDR1 is GTSNPN and CDR2 is SVGIG in the germline V gene (reference sequence). This chain's CDR3 is CAWSGTLQETQYF. CDR3 DNA: TGTGCCTGGAGTGGGACTTTACAAGAGACCCAGTACTTC.

The chain's CDR3 is CASSLVGVGRSTEAFF. The CDR3 DNA is TGCGCCAGCAGCTTGGTGGGAGTGGGGAGGAGCACTGAAGCTTTCTTT. This chain links TRBV5-1 with TRBJ1-1, with D uncertain. Trimming took off 0 bases at V and 4 bases at J, with 16 bases between the two ends. The CDR3 loop spans 16 amino acids. CDR1 SGHRS and CDR2 YFSETQ come from the germline V gene.